The rows below give T cell receptor beta chains drawn from one sample of a study of cytomegalovirus exposure and HLA in healthy donors. Method: immunoSEQ multiplex PCR; TCRdb's copy keeps in-frame clones and lacks some. The sample lists about 120,000 clones; around 77% were seen once. Material for sequencing was PBMCs. These receptors were collected from a man aged 35-49 years in good health and CMV-seropositive. CDR3s leave out the opening cysteine and the closing phenylalanine or tryptophan.

j_call v_call cdr3_aa
TRBJ2-5 TRBV29-1 SVTPGGVQETQY
TRBJ1-1 TRBV5-6 ASSLDGVRTEAF
TRBJ1-5 TRBV23-1 ASTPETAINQPQH
TRBJ2-6 TRBV2 ASTPRLGVLT
TRBJ1-5 TRBV29-1 SVAGRESQPQH
TRBJ2-7 TRBV9 ASSVGTGDVYTTNPFSYEQY
TRBJ1-4 TRBV10-3 AISAEGTNEKLF
TRBJ1-1 TRBV9 ASSGRQGATEAF
TRBJ1-4 TRBV6-5 ASSKYRQVEKLF
TRBJ1-1 TRBV6-4 ASSAGGQGIAEAF
TRBJ2-1 TRBV5-1 ASSLNQGGTGVGFAEQF
TRBJ2-6 TRBV6-1 ASSGGSGANGLT
TRBJ1-1 TRBV12-5 ASGSDATGENTEAF
TRBJ2-1 TRBV7-9 ASSRQASSYNEQF
TRBJ2-7 TRBV30 AWGGTAKYYEQY
TRBJ1-6 TRBV25-1 ASSEYAGENSPLH
. TRBV9 ASSVGPSGAYEQY
TRBJ1-2 TRBV9 ASSPTSQRVGGGYT
TRBJ1-4 TRBV4-2 ASSRGTERGIEKLF
TRBJ2-1 TRBV7-6 ASSLARGGPVDEQF
TRBJ2-3 TRBV29-1 SVSGTSGGTTDTQY
TRBJ2-1 TRBV25-1 ASSEMRGRFNEQF
TRBJ2-3 TRBV15 ATGQGLGTGNTDTQY
TRBJ1-1 TRBV11-1 ASSLGQEAF
TRBJ2-7 TRBV7-2 ARGGRGRYEQY
TRBJ1-2 TRBV28 ASSSPHTGSSYDYT
TRBJ1-4 TRBV18 ASSKSATNEKLF
TRBJ2-2 TRBV10-3 AISAAGTRNTNTGELF
. TRBV6-6 ASSYLGQGASEQY
TRBJ2-7 TRBV9 ASSGGGTYEQY
TRBJ2-1 TRBV15 ATSGGTVAYNEQF
TRBJ2-5 TRBV5-1 ASSLVAEETQY